This T cell receptor beta chain was captured by sequencing in a study of T-cell memory formation after mild COVID-19. The germline CDR1 and CDR2 sequences are KGHDR and SFDVKD. The germline V and J ends were trimmed by 7 bases and 11 bases, with 22 bases remaining between them. This CDR3 has 14 amino acids. The table lists this clonotype with a few counts. TCRdb reprocessed the 5' RACE reads with MiXCR, giving one entry per CDR3 protein. The sample includes fewer than 600,000 distinct CDR3 sequences, about a fifth of them seen just once. Sequencing input: PBMCs or a T cell subset sorted from them (not recorded which). The chain uses TRBV24-1 and TRBJ1-1; D is uncertain. The receptor comes from an adult woman who had mild COVID-19 (a few samples of this study predate the infection). Cell type and time point are not known. In DNA form, the CDR3 reads TGTGCCACCAGGAACTCCGGCACCAAATTCGCCGCTTTCTTT. It is translated as CATRNSGTKFAAFF.